The rows below give T cell receptor beta chains drawn from one sample of a study of Ad26.COV2.S vaccination and SARS-CoV-2 variants. Sequencing used immunoSEQ multiplex PCR; TCRdb keeps in-frame clones, though not all of them. The sample includes hundreds of thousands of clones, 89% of them seen just once. The sequencing here drew on peripheral blood, taken in a trial of Ad26.COV2.S vaccine versus placebo. The source is a person between 18 and 60 years old who received the Ad26.COV2.S COVID-19 vaccine or a placebo. Both conserved end residues are part of each CDR3. D genes are given only for firm matches. Clone size is shown for a subset of rows, as once, few, many or a class of expanded clone.

v_gene: TRBV12-5; d_gene: NA; abundance: NA; j_gene: TRBJ2-1; CDR3aa: CASGAGDTYNEQFF; CDR3nt: TGTGCTAGTGGTGCAGGGGATACCTACAATGAGCAGTTCTTC
v_gene: TRBV5-1; d_gene: TRBD2; abundance: NA; j_gene: TRBJ2-5; CDR3aa: CASSLRAGGPGTQYF; CDR3nt: TGCGCCAGCAGCTTGAGAGCGGGGGGGCCCGGGACCCAGTACTTC
v_gene: TRBV7-9; d_gene: NA; abundance: NA; j_gene: TRBJ2-5; CDR3aa: CASSLPGGGQETQYF; CDR3nt: TGTGCCAGCAGCCTCCCGGGGGGCGGGCAAGAGACCCAGTACTTC
v_gene: TRBV28; d_gene: NA; abundance: NA; j_gene: TRBJ2-1; CDR3aa: CASSFLEGPHNEQFF; CDR3nt: TGTGCCAGCAGTTTTTTAGAAGGGCCCCACAATGAGCAGTTCTTC
v_gene: TRBV5-4; d_gene: NA; abundance: NA; j_gene: TRBJ1-2; CDR3aa: CASRTSGAGYGYTF; CDR3nt: TGTGCCAGCAGAACGTCAGGGGCCGGCTATGGCTACACCTTC
v_gene: TRBV5-6; d_gene: TRBD2; abundance: NA; j_gene: TRBJ2-3; CDR3aa: CASRGWDYGTDTQYF; CDR3nt: TGTGCCAGCAGAGGCTGGGACTACGGCACAGATACGCAGTATTTT
v_gene: TRBV7-3; d_gene: TRBD1; abundance: NA; j_gene: TRBJ1-1; CDR3aa: CASSSDSTGGTEAFF; CDR3nt: TGTGCCAGCAGCTCAGATTCGACAGGGGGCACTGAAGCTTTCTTT
v_gene: TRBV7-6; d_gene: TRBD2; abundance: NA; j_gene: TRBJ2-1; CDR3aa: CASRQRGGRYNEQFF; CDR3nt: TGTGCCAGCAGGCAACGGGGGGGACGCTACAATGAGCAGTTCTTC
v_gene: TRBV7-2; d_gene: NA; abundance: NA; j_gene: TRBJ2-2; CDR3aa: CASSLDGGPTGELFF; CDR3nt: TGTGCCAGCAGCTTAGACGGGGGGCCCACCGGGGAGCTGTTTTTT
v_gene: TRBV19; d_gene: NA; abundance: NA; j_gene: TRBJ1-5; CDR3aa: CASSQGYQPQHF; CDR3nt: TGTGCCAGTAGCCAGGGGTATCAGCCCCAGCATTTT
v_gene: TRBV7-2; d_gene: NA; abundance: NA; j_gene: TRBJ2-1; CDR3aa: CASSLTRGVYNEQFF; CDR3nt: TGTGCCAGCAGCTTAACCCGAGGAGTCTACAATGAGCAGTTCTTC
v_gene: TRBV30; d_gene: TRBD1; abundance: many; j_gene: TRBJ1-3; CDR3aa: CASHRGDTIYF; CDR3nt: TGTGCCAGCCACAGGGGTGACACCATATATTTT
v_gene: TRBV5-4; d_gene: NA; abundance: NA; j_gene: TRBJ1-5; CDR3aa: CASSLDLGGGQPQHF; CDR3nt: TGTGCCAGCAGCTTGGATTTGGGGGGAGGTCAGCCCCAGCATTTT
v_gene: TRBV19; d_gene: TRBD2; abundance: once; j_gene: TRBJ2-5; CDR3aa: CASSIGTSGKLETQYF; CDR3nt: TGTGCCAGTAGTATTGGAACTAGCGGGAAGCTGGAGACCCAGTACTTC
v_gene: TRBV9; d_gene: TRBD1; abundance: NA; j_gene: TRBJ1-3; CDR3aa: CASSPHRDRGFISGNTIYF; CDR3nt: TGTGCCAGCAGCCCCCACCGGGACAGGGGGTTTATCTCTGGAAACACCATATATTTT
v_gene: TRBV11-2; d_gene: TRBD2; abundance: once; j_gene: TRBJ2-3; CDR3aa: CASSTPSGATDTQYF; CDR3nt: TGTGCCAGCAGCACTCCTAGCGGGGCGACAGATACGCAGTATTTT
v_gene: TRBV2; d_gene: TRBD2; abundance: many; j_gene: TRBJ2-3; CDR3aa: CASSVLAGARTDTQYF; CDR3nt: TGTGCCAGCAGTGTATTAGCGGGAGCTCGGACAGATACGCAGTATTTT
v_gene: TRBV3-1/TRBV3-2; d_gene: NA; abundance: NA; j_gene: TRBJ2-7; CDR3aa: CASSQVIGNEQYF; CDR3nt: TGTGCCAGCAGCCAAGTCATCGGGAACGAGCAGTACTTC
v_gene: TRBV4-1; d_gene: NA; abundance: NA; j_gene: TRBJ1-5; CDR3aa: CASSHQTGTQPQHF; CDR3nt: TGCGCCAGCAGCCATCAGACAGGAACTCAGCCCCAGCATTTT
v_gene: TRBV19; d_gene: TRBD1; abundance: NA; j_gene: TRBJ2-1; CDR3aa: CATKRWDRGYNEQFF; CDR3nt: TGTGCCACCAAAAGGTGGGACAGGGGGTACAATGAGCAGTTCTTC
v_gene: TRBV7-2; d_gene: NA; abundance: once; j_gene: TRBJ2-5; CDR3aa: CASSLGKTQYF; CDR3nt: TGTGCCAGCAGCTTAGGAAAGACCCAGTACTTC